Following are 31 T cell receptor beta chains from one sample sequenced in a study of T cells in Graves' hyperthyroidism and ophthalmopathy. RNA transcripts were the template for amplifying TCR beta CDR3 regions. The HTBI set primed first-round TCR CDR3 RT-PCR. TCRdb re-analysed the multiplex PCR reads in MiXCR, keeping a single row per CDR3 protein. The data show under 300,000 distinct CDR3 sequences, under 30% seen once. The specimen was blood. These receptors came from a middle-aged man with Graves' hyperthyroidism that later progressed to Graves' ophthalmopathy.

The chain is built from TRBV9 and TRBJ1-6; no clear D gene. CDR3 size: 14 residues. Germline V gene sequence: CDR1 SGDLS, CDR2 YYNGEE. Trimming removed 3 bases at V and 1 base at J, with 5 bases between. The CDR3 nucleotides are TGTGCCAGCAGCGGGGCTTCCTATAATTCACCCCTCCACTTT. This gives the protein CASSGASYNSPLHF.

At least ten counts were recorded for this clonotype. The chain carries TRBV5-1 and TRBJ2-2; 8 bases align to TRBD1. The CDR3 is made up of 17 amino acids. V lost 4 bases, J lost 3 bases, and 11 bases stayed unmatched. Looked up from germline, CDR1 is SGHRS and CDR2 is YFSETQ. CDR3 DNA: TGCGCCAGCAGCCACCCCCCGGGACAGGTCTACACCGGGGAGCTGTTTTTT. Translation: CASSHPPGQVYTGELFF.

This clonotype was detected once. V usage is TRBV20-1 and J usage is TRBJ1-5, with D perhaps matching TRBD1 (5 bases). Germline V CDR1 and CDR2: DFQATT, SNEGSKA (reference sequence). The CDR3 covers 16 residues. V was pared by 1 base and J by 0 bases, with 13 bases between. CDR3 nucleotide sequence: TGCAGTGCTAGAGCTCGGGGCGGGTATAGCAATCAGCCCCAGCATTTT. This codes for CSARARGGYSNQPQHF.

The chain is built from TRBV6-2 or TRBV6-3 and TRBJ2-7; no clear D gene. CDR1 and CDR2 (germline): MNHEY, SVGEGT. The CDR3 is 14 amino acids. With 3 bases removed from V and 0 bases from J, the gap between germline ends came to 9 bases. CDR3 in DNA: TGTGCCAGCAGTTATCCCCCTAACTCCTACGAGCAGTACTTC. Protein sequence: CASSYPPNSYEQYF.

The chain recombines TRBV6-2 or TRBV6-3 with TRBJ2-5, with 12 bases that match TRBD2. The V gene end was trimmed by 5 bases and the J gene end by 4 bases; junction bases not matched to a gene: 5. This CDR3 spans 15 amino acids. The V gene's germline CDR1 is MNHEY and CDR2 SVGEGT. CDR3 nucleotide sequence: TGTGCCAGCAGTCCACCGGGACTAGCGGGAGAGACCCAGTACTTC. Protein product: CASSPPGLAGETQYF.

This clonotype was picked up one time. The chain links TRBV3-1 to TRBJ1-1; D perhaps matches TRBD1 (6 bases). The CDR3 covers 12 residues. The V end was cut by 8 bases, the J end by 7 bases, with 14 bases between. Germline-derived CDR1 and CDR2 are LGHDT and YNNKEL (reference sequence). Here the CDR3 DNA reads TGTGCCAGCCGAGGGGGGGGCCGTGAAGCTTTCTTT. This codes for CASRGGGREAFF.

This clonotype showed up many times. DNA of the CDR3: TGTGCCAGCAGTTTTTTACAGGGGGCGGGATATGGCTACACCTTC. Amino acids: CASSFLQGAGYGYTF. The J gene is TRBJ1-2, the V gene TRBV6-5, with 9 nucleotides matching TRBD1. Germline lookup yields CDR1 MNHEY and CDR2 SVGAGI. With V trimmed by 4 bases and J by 5 bases, 8 bases remained unmatched. The CDR3 has 15 amino acids.

The chain joins TRBV12-3 or TRBV12-4 to TRBJ2-2; D may be TRBD1 or TRBD2 (5 bases each). The V end lost 4 bases, the J end lost 1 base, and 16 bases lay between the germline ends. The CDR3 is 17 residues long. DNA for the CDR3: TGTGCCAGCAGTTCGGGACCGGGGTTAGGGAACACCGGGGAGCTGTTTTTT. Translating gives CASSSGPGLGNTGELFF.

The gene calls are TRBV6-1 and TRBJ1-2; TRBD1 matches 8 bases. Trimming cost V 1 base and J 4 bases; bases outside gene matches: 11. This CDR3 contains 17 residues. The germline V gene has CDR1 MNHNS and CDR2 SASEGT. CDR3 protein: CASSEVHYRDRPYGYTF. For the CDR3, the DNA is TGTGCCAGCAGTGAAGTCCATTACCGGGACAGGCCCTATGGCTACACCTTC.

This clonotype has ten or more counts. The chain uses TRBV2 and TRBJ1-5; tentatively, D is TRBD1 (5 bases). The CDR3 consists of 15 residues. CDR1 SNHLY and CDR2 FYNNEI come from the germline V gene. Trimming took off 7 bases at V and 4 bases at J, with 17 bases between the two ends. The CDR3 spells CASNGGGLRNQPQHF. The DNA for the CDR3 is TGTGCCAGCAATGGGGGGGGGTTACGGAATCAGCCCCAGCATTTT.

This clonotype has more than one count but fewer than ten. The chain employs TRBV6-1 and TRBJ2-5; possibly TRBD2 for D (5 bases). Germline V gives CDR1 MNHNS, CDR2 SASEGT. The length of the CDR3 is 17 residues. The V and J ends lost 5 bases and 4 bases respectively, with 23 bases between them. CDR3 loop: CASSPKREHSPRETQYF. CDR3 bases: TGTGCCAGCAGTCCAAAGAGGGAACATTCTCCGAGAGAGACCCAGTACTTC.

The rearrangement joins TRBV6-5 to TRBJ1-1; 7 nucleotides line up with TRBD1. V was clipped by 4 bases and J by 8 bases; unmatched bases: 4. The CDR3 totals 12 residues. Per germline, CDR1 MNHEY and CDR2 SVGAGI. In DNA form, the CDR3 reads TGTGCCAGCAGTTGGGACAGCAGCGAAGCTTTCTTT. It specifies CASSWDSSEAFF.

This clonotype has ten or more counts. The chain links TRBV28 to TRBJ1-5, with D unclear. Looked up from germline, CDR1 is MDHEN and CDR2 is SYDVKM. The CDR3 extends over 13 amino acids. The germline V and J ends were trimmed by 6 bases and 3 bases, with 9 bases remaining between them. In DNA form, the CDR3 reads TGTGCCAGCAGATCGGGTCTCAATCAGCCCCAGCATTTT. It encodes CASRSGLNQPQHF.

This clonotype showed up many times. At one end, the junction sequence differs from germline, possibly due to a read error. This CDR3 is CATSRGQNGDYGYTF. The CDR3 region has the DNA TGTGCCACCAGTCGAGGACAGAATGGTGACTATGGCTACACCTTC. This sequence joins TRBV10-3 and TRBJ1-2, with D perhaps matching TRBD1 (6 bases). Germline values: CDR1 ENHRY, CDR2 SYGVKD. CDR3 size: 15 residues.

This clonotype has a count of ten or more. The V gene is TRBV27, the J gene TRBJ1-5; D perhaps matches TRBD1 (6 bases). Trimming removed 3 bases at V and 6 bases at J, with 12 bases between. The CDR3 has 14 residues. From germline, CDR1 is MNHEY and CDR2 SMNVEV (reference sequence). Here the CDR3 reads CASSFRGGGQPQHF. The CDR3 coding sequence is TGTGCCAGCAGTTTTAGGGGAGGGGGTCAGCCCCAGCATTTT.

This clonotype occurred many times. The V gene is TRBV6-5, the J gene TRBJ2-7; D is unclear. CDR3 length equals 17 residues. Germline V gene sequence: CDR1 MNHEY, CDR2 SVGAGI. Trimming took off 2 bases at V and 4 bases at J, with 21 bases between the two ends. CDR3 sequence reads: CASSYPRTSRTAYEQYF. The CDR3, as DNA: TGTGCCAGCAGTTACCCCCGAACCTCTAGAACGGCTTACGAGCAGTACTTC.

The table lists this clonotype with many counts. This rearrangement joins TRBV10-1 to TRBJ2-5; D is uncertain. The V gene's germline CDR1 is WNHNN and CDR2 SYGVQD (reference sequence). The CDR3 has 14 amino acids. The V and J ends lost 0 bases and 2 bases respectively, with 7 bases between them. The CDR3 here is CASSESSAQETQYF. The CDR3, as DNA: TGCGCCAGCAGTGAGTCGTCAGCTCAAGAGACCCAGTACTTC.

This clonotype was recorded many times. The V and J genes are TRBV2 and TRBJ1-5; D possibly corresponds to TRBD1 (6 bases). Germline CDR1 and CDR2: SNHLY and FYNNEI. The CDR3 runs 14 residues. Trimming cost V 6 bases and J 3 bases, with 12 bases left between them. CDR3 bases: TGTGCCAGCAGGGACGGACAGTCCAATCAGCCCCAGCATTTT. Amino acid sequence: CASRDGQSNQPQHF.

The chain joins TRBV12-5 to TRBJ1-2; the D is unclear. This CDR3 is built from 14 residues. Deletions cut 4 bases from V and 1 base from J, with 10 bases between. Germline V gene sequence: CDR1 LGHNT, CDR2 FRNRAP. The CDR3 coding sequence is TGTGCTAGTGGTTCCGAGACAATTAACTATGGCTACACCTTC. As protein: CASGSETINYGYTF. The variable domain in full, completed from reference TRBV12-5 and TRBJ1-2, reads DARVTQTPRHKVTEMGQEVTMRCQPILGHNTVFWYRQTMMQGLELLAYFRNRAPLDDSGMPKDRFSAEMPDATLATLKIQPSEPRDSAVYFCASGSETINYGYTFGSGTRLTVV.

This clonotype was seen repeatedly, ten times or more. The genes are TRBV20-1 and TRBJ2-5; D might be TRBD1 or TRBD2, each matching 5 bases. The CDR3 is 15 amino acids. Trimming left V 0 bases short and J 2 bases short, with 13 bases between. Germline lookup yields CDR1 DFQATT and CDR2 SNEGSKA (reference sequence). CDR3 sequence: CSARDLGTVQETQYF. In nucleotides, the CDR3 is TGCAGTGCTAGAGATTTAGGGACGGTACAAGAGACCCAGTACTTC.

This clonotype was recorded many times. This chain joins TRBV20-1 and TRBJ2-7; TRBD1 matches 7 bases. The CDR3 length is 11 residues. V lost 4 bases and J lost 4; bases outside the gene matches: 1. CDR1 is DFQATT and CDR2 is SNEGSKA in the germline V gene (reference sequence). In DNA, the CDR3 is TGCAGTGCTATACAGGGGTACGAGCAGTACTTC. Its protein product is CSAIQGYEQYF.

This clonotype has ten or more counts. The V call is TRBV7-3, the J call TRBJ2-2; 11 bases are shared with TRBD2. Germline V gene sequence: CDR1 SGHTA, CDR2 FQGTGA. The CDR3 contains 16 residues. After removal of 5 bases from V and 4 bases from J, the junction contained 6 bases not matched to a gene. This chain's CDR3 is CASSPNSGRGTGELFF. CDR3 nucleotide sequence: TGTGCCAGCAGCCCGAATAGCGGGAGGGGCACCGGGGAGCTGTTTTTT.

As concerns this clonotype: Relative to the germline gene, one junction end is altered; a read error may explain this. V gene TRBV6-5 combines with J gene TRBJ2-4, with D tentatively TRBD2 (5 bases). The V gene's germline CDR1 is MNHEY and CDR2 SVGAGI. The CDR3 length is 19 residues. The CDR3 region is CVSSYSRRVMVSAKNIQYF. CDR3 sequence (DNA): TGTGTCAGCAGTTACTCGAGGCGGGTGATGGTTTCGGCCAAAAACATTCAGTACTTC.

The V and J genes are TRBV2 and TRBJ2-2, with 7 nucleotides matching TRBD1. This CDR3 comprises 13 residues. After removal of 10 bases from V and 7 bases from J, the junction contained 9 bases not matched to a gene. Germline CDR1 and CDR2: SNHLY and FYNNEI. This CDR3 reads CATLQGNGGELFF. Here the CDR3 DNA reads TGTGCCACCTTACAGGGGAACGGCGGGGAGCTGTTTTTT. Using reference TRBV2 and TRBJ2-2 for the parts outside the CDR3, the full variable domain is EPEVTQTPSHQVTQMGQEVILRCVPISNHLYFYWYRQILGQKVEFLVSFYNNEISEKSEIFDDQFSVERPDGSNFTLKIRSTKLEDSAMYFCATLQGNGGELFFGEGSRLTVL.

This clonotype appeared a few times. This chain links TRBV30 with TRBJ2-6; D is unresolved. Looked up from germline, CDR1 is GTSNPN and CDR2 is SVGIG (reference sequence). This CDR3 is 14 amino acids long. Trimming took 2 bases from V and 2 from J, leaving 7 bases between them. CDR3 DNA: TGTGCCTGGAGTCGAACACCTGGGGCCAACGTCCTGACTTTC. Translating gives CAWSRTPGANVLTF. Full variable domain (outside the CDR3, taken from reference TRBV30 and TRBJ2-6): SQTIHQWPATLVQPVGSPLSLECTVEGTSNPNLYWYRQAAGRGLQLLFYSVGIGQISSEVPQNLSASRPQDRQFILSSKKLLLSDSGFYLCAWSRTPGANVLTFGAGSRLTVL.

This clonotype has a count of ten or more. V and J are TRBV28 and TRBJ2-7; perhaps TRBD2 as D (5 bases). Germline lookup yields CDR1 MDHEN and CDR2 SYDVKM. The CDR3 is 13 amino acids. V lost 6 bases and J lost 0, with 9 bases in between. This CDR3 reads CASRLGSSYEQYF. The CDR3 DNA follows: TGTGCCAGCAGGCTAGGGAGCTCCTACGAGCAGTACTTC.

In its sample, this clonotype was seen many times. The J gene is TRBJ2-2, the V gene TRBV2; the match to TRBD1 covers 8 bases. J lost 2 bases, V lost 5 bases, and 7 bases had no gene match. The CDR3 runs to 16 residues. Germline V gives CDR1 SNHLY, CDR2 FYNNEI. In nucleotides, the CDR3 is TGTGCCAGCAGTAGACAGGGGATGGGAAACACCGGGGAGCTGTTTTTT. Amino acid sequence: CASSRQGMGNTGELFF. The full variable domain, its missing parts supplied by reference TRBV2 and TRBJ2-2, is EPEVTQTPSHQVTQMGQEVILRCVPISNHLYFYWYRQILGQKVEFLVSFYNNEISEKSEIFDDQFSVERPDGSNFTLKIRSTKLEDSAMYFCASSRQGMGNTGELFFGEGSRLTVL.

This clonotype has just a few counts. The chain has TRBV7-2 and TRBJ2-7, with D uncertain. The CDR3 is 12 amino acids. CDR1 SGHTA and CDR2 FQGNSA come from the germline V gene. V dropped 2 bases and J dropped 7 bases, with 9 bases sitting between them. CDR3 amino acids: CASSLRMPEQYF. The DNA of the CDR3 is TGTGCCAGCAGCTTACGGATGCCGGAGCAGTACTTC.

This clonotype was observed many times. The gene calls are TRBV4-1 and TRBJ2-7, with 9 bases fitting TRBD1. CDR1 and CDR2 from the germline V gene are MGHRA and YSYEKL. V trimming: 3 bases; J trimming: 0 bases; junction bases outside the gene matches: 6. This CDR3 region has 16 residues. CDR3 nucleotides: TGCGCCAGCAGCCAGCTAGGGACAGGGCGCTCCTACGAGCAGTACTTC. This gives the protein CASSQLGTGRSYEQYF.

This clonotype came up many times. The V gene is TRBV19, the J gene TRBJ1-1; unclear D gene. CDR3 length: 16 residues. Germline V gene data show CDR1 as LNHDA and CDR2 as SQIVND (reference sequence). V was shortened by 3 bases and J by 5 bases, with 19 bases between the two germline ends. Here the CDR3 DNA reads TGTGCCAGTAGTATTCTAGACGGTCGGGGATGGACTGAAGCTTTCTTT. It encodes CASSILDGRGWTEAFF.

This clonotype was found many times. The chain recombines TRBV18 with TRBJ1-5; D is unresolved. Per germline, CDR1 KGHSH and CDR2 LQKENI. The CDR3 length is 15 residues. With 2 bases removed from V and 0 bases from J, the gap between germline ends came to 8 bases. The CDR3 sequence: CASSPGMDSNQPQHF. The CDR3 bases are TGTGCCAGCTCACCAGGTATGGATAGCAATCAGCCCCAGCATTTT. Using reference TRBV18 and TRBJ1-5 for the parts outside the CDR3, the full variable domain is NAGVMQNPRHLVRRRGQEARLRCSPMKGHSHVYWYRQLPEEGLKFMVYLQKENIIDESGMPKERFSAEFPKEGPSILRIQQVVRGDSAAYFCASSPGMDSNQPQHFGDGTRLSIL.